These T cell receptor beta chains were read from a single sample in a study of blood T cell repertoires in COVID-19. Profiling relied on immunoSEQ multiplex PCR, and the TCRdb table lists in-frame clones only, not all of them. The table includes about 80,000 clones, 75% to 85% detected once. The sequenced material came from peripheral blood. Receptors originate from a man aged 50 to 60 with COVID-19, enrolled during active disease. Each CDR3 is given with its conserved first and last residue. The D gene is left open where the match is weak. Clone size, where shown, is once, few, many, or a class for clones that have expanded.

>TRBV9|TRBJ2-3|NA|TRBD2
CASSVRLAADTDTQYF
TGTGCCAGCAGCGTTCGTCTAGCGGCCGACACAGATACGCAGTATTTT
>TRBV20-1|TRBJ2-2|NA|NA
CSAESPGELFF
TGCAGTGCCGAAAGCCCCGGGGAGCTGTTTTTT
>TRBV3-1/TRBV3-2|TRBJ1-4|NA|NA
CASSPRGASGVGEKLFF
TGTGCCAGCAGCCCTCGGGGTGCTTCGGGGGTCGGTGAAAAACTGTTTTTT
>TRBV6-6|TRBJ2-4|NA|NA
CASSSLGGIAKNIQYF
TGTGCCAGCAGTTCCCTGGGGGGAATAGCCAAAAACATTCAGTACTTC
>TRBV3-1/TRBV3-2|TRBJ1-4|NA|TRBD1
CASSFTGGGLFF
TGTGCCAGCAGCTTTACAGGGGGAGGGCTGTTTTTT
>TRBV6-5|TRBJ2-3|once|TRBD2
CASAGGRAVDTQYF
TGTGCCAGCGCGGGCGGGAGGGCCGTAGATACGCAGTATTTT
>TRBV2|TRBJ2-1|NA|TRBD2
CASSGAYERDLNEQFF
TGTGCCAGCAGTGGGGCTTACGAGCGGGACTTGAATGAGCAGTTCTTC
>TRBV28|TRBJ2-7|few|NA
CASVSDRRGPTYEQYF
TGTGCCAGCGTCTCGGACCGCAGGGGCCCCACTTACGAGCAGTACTTC
>TRBV28|TRBJ2-5|NA|NA
CASSVGGGLQETQYF
TGTGCCAGCAGTGTGGGTGGGGGCCTCCAAGAGACCCAGTACTTC
>TRBV19|TRBJ2-4|few|NA
CASSIPGKNIQYF
TGTGCCAGTAGTATCCCCGGGAAAAACATTCAGTACTTC
>TRBV4-2|TRBJ1-3|NA|NA
CASSPTLAGAGNTIYF
TGTGCCAGCAGCCCTACACTTGCGGGCGCCGGGAACACCATATATTTT
>TRBV6-5|TRBJ1-5|NA|NA
CASSRTRDQPQHF
TGTGCCAGCAGTCGGACGAGGGATCAGCCCCAGCATTTT
>TRBV6-5|TRBJ1-6|few|NA
CASSPQDRLGSPLHF
TGTGCCAGCAGTCCCCAGGACAGACTTGGTTCACCCCTCCACTTT
>TRBV2|TRBJ1-1|NA|NA
CASSLMGRTEAFF
TGTGCCAGCAGTCTGATGGGGAGGACTGAAGCTTTCTTT
>TRBV30|TRBJ2-7|NA|NA
CAWRGSGIVHEQYF
TGTGCCTGGAGAGGTTCAGGGATTGTTCACGAGCAGTACTTC
>TRBV28|TRBJ2-5|NA|NA
CASRLAGQQETQYF
TGTGCCAGCAGACTGGCGGGGCAGCAAGAGACCCAGTACTTC
>TRBV28|TRBJ1-1|NA|TRBD1
CASKFTGANTEAFF
TGTGCCAGCAAGTTTACAGGGGCGAACACTGAAGCTTTCTTT
>TRBV5-1|TRBJ2-7|NA|TRBD1
CASSSRTGERYEQYF
TGCGCCAGCAGCTCCCGGACAGGGGAACGCTACGAGCAGTACTTC
>TRBV30|TRBJ1-3|once|NA
CAWRLSNTIYF
TGTGCCTGGAGGTTGAGCAACACCATATATTTT
>TRBV28|TRBJ1-6|NA|TRBD1
CASRESGTGVHSPLHF
TGTGCCAGCAGGGAATCCGGGACAGGGGTTCATTCACCCCTCCACTTT